This TCR beta chain stems from a study of T-cell reconstitution after alpha-beta-depleted transplantation in children. Study results and caveats: Several hundred expanded graft clones reportedly gave rise to the alpha-beta T cells present about two months after transplant.

The CDR3 contains 14 residues. Germline CDR1 and CDR2: SSHAT and FNYEAQ (reference sequence). As it was prepared, the TCRbeta library received unique molecular identifiers. TCRdb re-called the PCR reads through MiXCR, storing one row per CDR3 protein. There are about 600,000 distinct CDR3 sequences in the sample; 10% to 15% occur only once, and around 2.2% lies in the top ten. On this clonotype itself: Its antigen is undetermined. At one end the junction does not follow the germline gene, possibly because of a read error.

This clonotype was obtained from a male patient between 5 and 17 years old who had a stem cell transplant for acute myeloid leukemia, so the T cells may come from the graft donor. The gene calls are TRBV7-7 and TRBJ2-3; D is tentatively TRBD1 or TRBD2 (5 bases each). The sequencing here drew on PBMCs, mostly from graft donor cells, taken 360 days after TCRalphabeta/CD19-depleted stem cell transplant. The CDR3 nucleotides read TGTGCTAGCAGCTATGGGGGAGATGCAGATACGCAGTATTTT. Translated, it gives CASSYGGDADTQYF.